This T cell receptor (beta chain) was identified during a study of identical twins. This CDR3 region has 15 residues. Germline V gene lookup returns CDR1 MNHEY and CDR2 SVGAGI. Trimming cost V 2 bases and J 12 bases; bases outside gene matches: 11. This clonotype was counted a few times. Its antigen is still unknown. Overall study results and limits: When twins shared out-of-frame alpha sequences, those sequences had excess low generation probability. Fewer insertions characterized abundant cord blood beta clonotypes, whereas memory repertoires showed none.

Via MiXCR, TCRdb re-called the 5' RACE reads, giving one row per CDR3 protein. Of roughly 1.6 million distinct CDR3 sequences listed, about 32% are singletons. The clonotype was recovered from a newborn girl in good health. The sequencing input was cord blood. The chain has TRBV6-5 and TRBJ2-1; 9 bases match TRBD2. The CDR3 nucleotides read TGTGCCAGCAGTTACCTCGAGCGGGGGGTCCTAGGGCAGTTCTTC. Translation: CASSYLERGVLGQFF.